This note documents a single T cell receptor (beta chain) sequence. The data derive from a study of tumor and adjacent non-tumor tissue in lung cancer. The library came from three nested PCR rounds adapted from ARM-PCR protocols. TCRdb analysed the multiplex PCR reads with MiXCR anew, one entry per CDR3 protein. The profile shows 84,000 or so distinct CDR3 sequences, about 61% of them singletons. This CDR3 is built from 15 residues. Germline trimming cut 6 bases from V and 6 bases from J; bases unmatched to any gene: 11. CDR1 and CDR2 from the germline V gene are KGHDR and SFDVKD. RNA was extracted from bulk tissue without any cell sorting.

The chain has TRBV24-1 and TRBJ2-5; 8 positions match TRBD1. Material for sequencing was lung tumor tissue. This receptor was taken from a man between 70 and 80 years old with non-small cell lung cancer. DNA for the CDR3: TGTGCCACCAGTCCCGGCGGGCAGGGGGCAAAGACCCAGTACTTC. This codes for CATSPGGQGAKTQYF.